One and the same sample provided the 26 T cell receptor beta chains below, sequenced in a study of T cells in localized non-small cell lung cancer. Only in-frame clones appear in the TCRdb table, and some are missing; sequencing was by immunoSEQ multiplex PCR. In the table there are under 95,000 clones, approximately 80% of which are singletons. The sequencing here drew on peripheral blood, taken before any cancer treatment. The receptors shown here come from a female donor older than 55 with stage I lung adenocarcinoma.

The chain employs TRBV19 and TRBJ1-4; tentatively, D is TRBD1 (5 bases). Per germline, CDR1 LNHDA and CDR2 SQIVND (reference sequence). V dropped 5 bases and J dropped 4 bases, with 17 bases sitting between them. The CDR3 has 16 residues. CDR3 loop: CASSPLGQADNEKLFF. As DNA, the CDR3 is TGTGCCAGTAGTCCGCTAGGACAAGCGGATAATGAAAAACTGTTTTTT.

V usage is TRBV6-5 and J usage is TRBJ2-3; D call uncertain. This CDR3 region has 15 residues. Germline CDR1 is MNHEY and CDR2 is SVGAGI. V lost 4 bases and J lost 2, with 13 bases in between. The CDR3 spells CASSSFLTHTDTQYF. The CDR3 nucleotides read TGTGCCAGCAGTTCCTTTCTTACACACACAGATACGCAGTATTTT.

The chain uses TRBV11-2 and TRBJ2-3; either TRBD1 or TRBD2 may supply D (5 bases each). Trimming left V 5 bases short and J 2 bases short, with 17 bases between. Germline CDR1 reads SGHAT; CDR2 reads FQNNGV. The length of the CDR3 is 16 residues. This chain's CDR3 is CASSHGRGVYTDTQYF. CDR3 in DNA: TGTGCCAGCAGCCATGGAAGGGGAGTATACACAGATACGCAGTATTTT.

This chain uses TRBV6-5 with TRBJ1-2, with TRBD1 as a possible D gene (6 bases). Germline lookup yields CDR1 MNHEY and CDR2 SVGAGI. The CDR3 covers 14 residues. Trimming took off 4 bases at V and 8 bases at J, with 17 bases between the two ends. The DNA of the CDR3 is TGTGCCAGCAGTTTGACAGGATCCCATCCGGGCTACACCTTC. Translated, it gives CASSLTGSHPGYTF.

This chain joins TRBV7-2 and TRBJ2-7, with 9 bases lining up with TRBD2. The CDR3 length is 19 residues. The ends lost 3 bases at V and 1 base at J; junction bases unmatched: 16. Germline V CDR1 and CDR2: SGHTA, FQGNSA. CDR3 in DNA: TGTGCCAGCAGCTTTCCGTCAATGAATAGCGGGAGACTTTCCTACGAGCAGTACTTC. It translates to CASSFPSMNSGRLSYEQYF.

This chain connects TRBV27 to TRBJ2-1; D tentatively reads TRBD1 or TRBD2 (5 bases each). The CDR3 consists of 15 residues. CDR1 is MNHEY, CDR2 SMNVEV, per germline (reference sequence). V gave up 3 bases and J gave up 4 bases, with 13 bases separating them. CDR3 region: CASSFRDGEYNEQFF. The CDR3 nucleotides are TGTGCCAGCAGTTTTCGGGACGGAGAATACAATGAGCAGTTCTTC.

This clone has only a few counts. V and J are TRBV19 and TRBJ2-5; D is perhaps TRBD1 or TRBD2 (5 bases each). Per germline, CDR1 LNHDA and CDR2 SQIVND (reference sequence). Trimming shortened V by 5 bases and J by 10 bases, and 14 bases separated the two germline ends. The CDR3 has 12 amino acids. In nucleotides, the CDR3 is TGTGCCAGTAGTCCCCGGGACGGACTCCAGTACTTC. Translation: CASSPRDGLQYF. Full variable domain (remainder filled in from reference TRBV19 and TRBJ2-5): DGGITQSPKYLFRKEGQNVTLSCEQNLNHDAMYWYRQDPGQGLRLIYYSQIVNDFQKGDIAEGYSVSREKKESFPLTVTSAQKNPTAFYLCASSPRDGLQYFGPGTRLLVL.

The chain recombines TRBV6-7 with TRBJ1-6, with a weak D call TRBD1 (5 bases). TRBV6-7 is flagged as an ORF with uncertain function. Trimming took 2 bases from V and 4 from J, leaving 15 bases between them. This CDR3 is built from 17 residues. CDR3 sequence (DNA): TGTGCCAGCAGTTACACGCAGGGTAGGGTTTATAATTCACCCCTCCACTTT. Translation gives CASSYTQGRVYNSPLHF.

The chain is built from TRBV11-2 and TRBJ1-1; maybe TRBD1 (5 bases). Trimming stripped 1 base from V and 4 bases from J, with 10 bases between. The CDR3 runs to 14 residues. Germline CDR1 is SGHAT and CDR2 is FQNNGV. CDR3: CASSLGAGTTEAFF. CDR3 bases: TGTGCCAGCAGCTTAGGGGCAGGGACCACTGAAGCTTTCTTT. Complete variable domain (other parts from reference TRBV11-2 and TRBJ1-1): EAGVAQSPRYKIIEKRQSVAFWCNPISGHATLYWYQQILGQGPKLLIQFQNNGVVDDSQLPKDRFSAERLKGVDSTLKIQPAKLEDSAVYLCASSLGAGTTEAFFGQGTRLTVV.

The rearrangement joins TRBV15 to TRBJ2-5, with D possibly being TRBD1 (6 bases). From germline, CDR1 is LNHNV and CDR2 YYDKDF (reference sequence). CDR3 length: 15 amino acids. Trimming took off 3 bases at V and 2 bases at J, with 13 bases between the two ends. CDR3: CATSSLGAYQETQYF. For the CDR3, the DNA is TGTGCCACCAGCAGTCTGGGGGCTTATCAAGAGACCCAGTACTTC.

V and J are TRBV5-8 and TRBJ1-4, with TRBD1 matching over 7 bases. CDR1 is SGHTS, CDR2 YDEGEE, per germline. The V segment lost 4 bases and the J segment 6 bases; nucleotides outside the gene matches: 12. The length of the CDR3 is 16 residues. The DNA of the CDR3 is TGTGCCAGCAGCCTACGCAGACAGGGCTCCCATGAAAAACTGTTTTTT. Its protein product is CASSLRRQGSHEKLFF.

Here the CDR3 reads CASSVSGVPKAFF. DNA of the CDR3: TGTGCCAGCAGTGTATCCGGGGTCCCCAAAGCTTTCTTT. V and J are TRBV6-1 and TRBJ1-1; D is unresolved. The CDR3 has 13 residues. The V end was cut by 4 bases, the J end by 9 bases, with 15 bases between. Germline CDR1 MNHNS, CDR2 SASEGT.

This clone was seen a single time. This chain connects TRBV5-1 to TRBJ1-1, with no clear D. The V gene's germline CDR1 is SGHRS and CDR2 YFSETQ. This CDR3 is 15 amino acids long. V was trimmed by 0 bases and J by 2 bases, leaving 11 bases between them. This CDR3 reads CASSLEHPANTEAFF. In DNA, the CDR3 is TGCGCCAGCAGCTTGGAACACCCAGCCAACACTGAAGCTTTCTTT.

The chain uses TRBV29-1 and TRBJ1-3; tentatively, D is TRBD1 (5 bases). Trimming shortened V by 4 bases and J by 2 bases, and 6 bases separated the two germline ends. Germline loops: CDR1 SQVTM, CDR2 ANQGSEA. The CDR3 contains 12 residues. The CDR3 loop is CSVGQTGNTIYF. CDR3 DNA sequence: TGCAGCGTTGGACAGACTGGAAACACCATATATTTT.

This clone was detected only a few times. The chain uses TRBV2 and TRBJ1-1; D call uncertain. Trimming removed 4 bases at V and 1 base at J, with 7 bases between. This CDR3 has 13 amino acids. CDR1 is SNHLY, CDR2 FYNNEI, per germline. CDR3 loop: CASSVVPNTEAFF. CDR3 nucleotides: TGTGCCAGCAGTGTAGTCCCGAACACTGAAGCTTTCTTT.

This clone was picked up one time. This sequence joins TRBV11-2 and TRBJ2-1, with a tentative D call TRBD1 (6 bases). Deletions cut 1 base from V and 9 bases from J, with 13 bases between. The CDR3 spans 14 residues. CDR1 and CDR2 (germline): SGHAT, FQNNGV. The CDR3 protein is CASSLAGQYTEQFF. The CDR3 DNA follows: TGTGCCAGCAGCTTAGCTGGACAGTATACTGAGCAGTTCTTC.

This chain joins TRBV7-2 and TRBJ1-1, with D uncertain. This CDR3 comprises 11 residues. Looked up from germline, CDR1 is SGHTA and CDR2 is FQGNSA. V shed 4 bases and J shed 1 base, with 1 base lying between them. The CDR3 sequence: CASSSNTEAFF. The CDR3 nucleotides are TGTGCCAGCAGCTCGAACACTGAAGCTTTCTTT.

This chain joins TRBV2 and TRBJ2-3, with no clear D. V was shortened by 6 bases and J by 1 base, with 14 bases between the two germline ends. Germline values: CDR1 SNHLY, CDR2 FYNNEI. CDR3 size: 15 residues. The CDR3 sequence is CASRPTSMGTDTQYF. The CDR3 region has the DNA TGTGCCAGCAGACCGACATCCATGGGCACAGATACGCAGTATTTT. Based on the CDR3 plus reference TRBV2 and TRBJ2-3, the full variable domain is EPEVTQTPSHQVTQMGQEVILRCVPISNHLYFYWYRQILGQKVEFLVSFYNNEISEKSEIFDDQFSVERPDGSNFTLKIRSTKLEDSAMYFCASRPTSMGTDTQYFGPGTRLTVL.

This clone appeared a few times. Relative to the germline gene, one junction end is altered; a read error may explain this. Here the CDR3 DNA reads TGTGCCAGCAGTGAGGGACTCGGAAATTCACCCCTCCACTTT. This encodes CASSEGLGNSPLHF. V gene TRBV10-3 combines with J gene TRBJ1-6; the D gene is possibly TRBD1 (5 bases). The length of the CDR3 is 14 residues. Germline V CDR1 and CDR2: ENHRY, SYGVKD.

CDR3 loop: CASTRDTNTEAFF. CDR3 DNA: TGTGCCAGCACCCGGGACACGAACACTGAAGCTTTCTTT. This chain joins TRBV6-6 and TRBJ1-1, with TRBD1 as a possible D gene (6 bases). CDR1 is MNHNY and CDR2 is SVGAGI in the germline V gene (reference sequence). The CDR3 is 13 residues long. The V end was cut by 7 bases, the J end by 1 base, with 10 bases between.

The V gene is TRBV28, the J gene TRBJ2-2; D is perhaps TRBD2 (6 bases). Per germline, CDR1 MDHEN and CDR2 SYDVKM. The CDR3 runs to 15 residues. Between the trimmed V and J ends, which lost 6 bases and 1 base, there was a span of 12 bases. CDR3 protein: CASRSPGLNTGELFF. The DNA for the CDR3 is TGTGCCAGCAGAAGTCCGGGACTGAACACCGGGGAGCTGTTTTTT.

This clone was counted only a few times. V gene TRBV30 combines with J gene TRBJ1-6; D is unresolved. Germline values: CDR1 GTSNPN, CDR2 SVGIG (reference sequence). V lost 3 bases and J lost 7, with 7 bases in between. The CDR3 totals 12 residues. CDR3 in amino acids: CAWRHSNSPLHF. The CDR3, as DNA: TGTGCCTGGAGACACTCCAATTCACCCCTCCACTTT.

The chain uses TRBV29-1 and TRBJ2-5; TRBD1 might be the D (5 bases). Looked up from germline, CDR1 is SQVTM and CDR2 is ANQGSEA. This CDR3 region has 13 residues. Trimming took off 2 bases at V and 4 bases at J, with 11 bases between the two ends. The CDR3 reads CSVEPQGVETQYF. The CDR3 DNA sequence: TGCAGCGTTGAACCCCAGGGTGTAGAGACCCAGTACTTC. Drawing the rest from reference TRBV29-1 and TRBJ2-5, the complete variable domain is SAVISQKPSRDICQRGTSLTIQCQVDSQVTMMFWYRQQPGQSLTLIATANQGSEATYESGFVIDKFPISRPNLTFSTLTVSNMSPEDSSIYLCSVEPQGVETQYFGPGTRLLVL.

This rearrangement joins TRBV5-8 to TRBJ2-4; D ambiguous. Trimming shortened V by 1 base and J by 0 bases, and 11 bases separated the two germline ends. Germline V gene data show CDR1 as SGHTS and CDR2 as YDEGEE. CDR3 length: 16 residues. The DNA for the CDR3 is TGTGCCAGCAGCTTGATGAATGTGGTAGCCAAAAACATTCAGTACTTC. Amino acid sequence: CASSLMNVVAKNIQYF.

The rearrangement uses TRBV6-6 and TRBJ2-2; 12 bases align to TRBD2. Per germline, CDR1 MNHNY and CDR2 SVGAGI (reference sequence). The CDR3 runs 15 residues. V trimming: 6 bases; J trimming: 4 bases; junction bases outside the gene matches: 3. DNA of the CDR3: TGTGCCAGCAGCCCGACTAGCGGGGGCACCGGGGAGCTGTTTTTT. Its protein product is CASSPTSGGTGELFF.

The CDR3 spells CASSEWGIDGYTF. For the CDR3, the DNA is TGTGCCAGCAGTGAATGGGGGATTGATGGCTACACCTTC. The chain uses TRBV6-1 and TRBJ1-2, with TRBD1 as a possible D gene (5 bases). V was cut by 2 bases and J by 6 bases, with 10 bases left in between. The germline CDR1 and CDR2 sequences are MNHNS and SASEGT. There are 13 residues in the CDR3.